This T cell receptor (beta chain) appears in the sequencing data of a study of blood T cell repertoires in COVID-19. About the study: Sites in the United States, Italy and Spain provided acute and convalescent COVID-19 samples. Nucleic acid was either cDNA or gDNA, and it came from T cells, B-cell-depleted T cells, or PBMCs.

Germline lookup yields CDR1 SGHNT and CDR2 YYREEE (reference sequence). The CDR3 totals 13 residues. The V end lost 9 bases, the J end lost 3 bases, and 16 bases lay between the germline ends. Under the authors' procedure: Amplifying reference gene primers gave estimates of nucleated cell counts. Measured with immunoSEQ multiplex PCR; TCRdb has only the in-frame clones, and not every one. V, J and clone size are those of that table, while D and trimming were read from the DNA. Of 85,000 or so clones in the sample, about 96% are singletons; the top ten hold roughly 4.7%. This TCR was sampled from a human donor with active COVID-19. The donor label of this sample is uncertain. What was sequenced was peripheral blood. V usage is TRBV5-4 and J usage is TRBJ2-7, with D perhaps matching TRBD1 (6 bases). The CDR3 loop is CAMLRDNRYEQYF. CDR3 coding DNA: TGTGCCATGTTAAGGGACAACCGCTACGAGCAGTACTTC.